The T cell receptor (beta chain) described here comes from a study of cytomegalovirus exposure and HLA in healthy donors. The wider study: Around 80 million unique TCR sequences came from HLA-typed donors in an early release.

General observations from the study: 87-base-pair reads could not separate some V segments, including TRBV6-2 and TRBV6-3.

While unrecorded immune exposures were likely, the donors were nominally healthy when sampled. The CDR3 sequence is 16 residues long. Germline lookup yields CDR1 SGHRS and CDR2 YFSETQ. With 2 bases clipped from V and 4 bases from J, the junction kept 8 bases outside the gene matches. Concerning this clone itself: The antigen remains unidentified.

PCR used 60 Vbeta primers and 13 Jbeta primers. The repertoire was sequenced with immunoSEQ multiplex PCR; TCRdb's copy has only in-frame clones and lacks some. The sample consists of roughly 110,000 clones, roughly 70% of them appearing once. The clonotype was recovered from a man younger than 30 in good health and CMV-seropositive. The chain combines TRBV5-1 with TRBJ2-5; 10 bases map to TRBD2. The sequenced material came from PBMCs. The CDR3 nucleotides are TGCGCCAGCAGCTTTGGCCAAGCGGGGGGGGGAGAGACCCAGTACTTC. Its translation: CASSFGQAGGGETQYF.